This TCR beta chain comes out of a study of blood T cell repertoires in COVID-19. Study-level information: The origin of the acute and convalescent COVID-19 samples was the United States, Italy and Spain. From T cells, B-cell-depleted T cells, or PBMCs came the material, which was cDNA or gDNA.

This clone was found once. Assay used: immunoSEQ multiplex PCR; TCRdb lists only in-frame clones, some missing. The repertoire consists of 300,000 to 350,000 clones, with roughly 86% occurring once and the leading ten covering around 10%. Seattle patients were enrolled during active infection and followed longitudinally. The specimen sequenced was peripheral blood. This TCR derives from a man under 40 with COVID-19, enrolled during active disease.

For the CDR3, the DNA is TGTGCCAGCAGTTTGGCGGGAGGAGGCTACAATGAGCAGTTCTTC. It codes for CASSLAGGGYNEQFF. The chain employs TRBV11-3 and TRBJ2-1; 8 bases fit TRBD2. The CDR3 contains 15 residues. The germline gives CDR1 SGHNT, CDR2 YENEEA. The V gene end was trimmed by 6 bases and the J gene end by 3 bases; junction bases not matched to a gene: 7. Filled out from reference TRBV11-3 and TRBJ2-1, the complete variable domain reads EAGVVQSPRYKIIEKKQPVAFWCNPISGHNTLYWYLQNLGQGPELLIRYENEEAVDDSQLPKDRFSAERLKGVDSTLKIQPAELGDSAVYLCASSLAGGGYNEQFFGPGTRLTVL.